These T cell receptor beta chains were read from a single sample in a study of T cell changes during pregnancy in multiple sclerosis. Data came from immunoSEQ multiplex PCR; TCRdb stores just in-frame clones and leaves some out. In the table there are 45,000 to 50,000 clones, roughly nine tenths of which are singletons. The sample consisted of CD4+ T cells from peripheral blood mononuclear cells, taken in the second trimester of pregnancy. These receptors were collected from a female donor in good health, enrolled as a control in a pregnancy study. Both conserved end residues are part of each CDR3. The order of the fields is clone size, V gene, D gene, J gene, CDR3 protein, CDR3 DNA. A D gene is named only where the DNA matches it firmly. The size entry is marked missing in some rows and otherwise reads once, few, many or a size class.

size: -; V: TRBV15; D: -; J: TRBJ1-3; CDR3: CATSRDSTHSGNTIYF; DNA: TGTGCCACCAGCAGAGATTCCACTCACTCTGGAAACACCATATATTTT
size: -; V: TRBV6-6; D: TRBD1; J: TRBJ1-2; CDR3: CASSYDRGLNYGYTF; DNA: TGTGCCAGCAGTTACGACAGGGGGCTTAACTATGGCTACACCTTC
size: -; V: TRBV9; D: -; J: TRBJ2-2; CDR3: CASSVALGELFF; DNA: TGTGCCAGCAGCGTAGCACTCGGGGAGCTGTTTTTT
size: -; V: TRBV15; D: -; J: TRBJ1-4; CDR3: CATSGANEKLFF; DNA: TGTGCCACCAGCGGGGCGAATGAAAAACTGTTTTTT
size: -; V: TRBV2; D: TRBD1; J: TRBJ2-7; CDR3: CASLRTGREGSYEQYF; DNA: TGTGCCAGCCTCCGGACAGGGCGTGAAGGGTCCTACGAGCAGTACTTC
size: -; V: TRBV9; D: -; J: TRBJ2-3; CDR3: CASSVAGKDTQYF; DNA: TGTGCCAGCAGCGTAGCAGGGAAAGATACGCAGTATTTT
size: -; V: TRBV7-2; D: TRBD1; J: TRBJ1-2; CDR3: CASSFSNRGYGYTF; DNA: TGTGCCAGCAGCTTTTCGAACAGGGGCTATGGCTACACCTTC
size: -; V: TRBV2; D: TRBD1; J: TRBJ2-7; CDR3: CASSRQGTGASEQYF; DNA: TGTGCCAGCAGCCGCCAAGGGACAGGGGCCAGCGAGCAGTACTTC
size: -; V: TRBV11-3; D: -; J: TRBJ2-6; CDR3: CASSFLSGANVLTF; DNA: TGTGCCAGCAGCTTCCTCTCTGGGGCCAACGTCCTGACTTTC
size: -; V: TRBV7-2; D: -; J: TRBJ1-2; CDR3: CASSLNGRGSYGGYTF; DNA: TGTGCCAGCAGCTTAAATGGGCGGGGAAGTTATGGGGGCTACACCTTC
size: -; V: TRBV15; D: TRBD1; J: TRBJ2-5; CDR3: CATSRVLGQGQETQYF; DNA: TGTGCCACCAGCAGAGTGTTGGGACAGGGTCAAGAGACCCAGTACTTC
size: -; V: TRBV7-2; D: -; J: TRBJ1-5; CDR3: CASSLAGQGGDFQPQHF; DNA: TGTGCCAGCAGCTTAGCAGGGCAGGGAGGAGATTTTCAGCCCCAGCATTTT
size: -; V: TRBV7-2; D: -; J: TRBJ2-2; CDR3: CASSLAVTRTGELFF; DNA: TGTGCCAGCAGCTTAGCTGTGACTAGGACCGGGGAGCTGTTTTTT
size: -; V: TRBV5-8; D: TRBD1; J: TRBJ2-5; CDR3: CASTKGQGVEETQYF; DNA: TGTGCCAGCACGAAGGGACAGGGGGTGGAGGAGACCCAGTACTTC
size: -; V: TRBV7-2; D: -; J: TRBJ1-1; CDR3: CASSYGQNTEAFF; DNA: TGTGCCAGCAGCTATGGACAAAACACTGAAGCTTTCTTT
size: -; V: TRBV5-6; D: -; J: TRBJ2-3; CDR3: CASDSFGGHQDTQYF; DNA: TGTGCCAGCGATAGCTTCGGGGGGCATCAAGATACGCAGTATTTT
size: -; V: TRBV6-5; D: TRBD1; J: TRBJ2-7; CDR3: CASQGGQGVMNEQYF; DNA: TGTGCCAGTCAAGGTGGGCAGGGGGTGATGAACGAGCAGTACTTC
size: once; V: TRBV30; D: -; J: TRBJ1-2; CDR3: CAWSVLGGYGYTF; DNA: TGTGCCTGGAGTGTACTAGGGGGCTATGGCTACACCTTC
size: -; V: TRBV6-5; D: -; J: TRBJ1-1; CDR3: CASSYSERSTEAFF; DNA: TGTGCCAGCAGTTACTCGGAAAGGAGTACTGAAGCTTTCTTT
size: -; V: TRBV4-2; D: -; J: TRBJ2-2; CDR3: CASSQGTGRGELFF; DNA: TGTGCCAGCAGCCAAGGCACAGGACGAGGGGAGCTGTTTTTT
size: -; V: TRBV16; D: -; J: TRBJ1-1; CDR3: CASSQQTVLAEAFF; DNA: TGTGCCAGCAGCCAACAGACCGTACTAGCTGAAGCTTTCTTT
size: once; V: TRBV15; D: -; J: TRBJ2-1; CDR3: CATRQGPSYNEQFF; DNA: TGTGCCACCAGACAGGGACCCTCCTACAATGAGCAGTTCTTC
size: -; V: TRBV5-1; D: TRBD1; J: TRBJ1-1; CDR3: CASSFRTGENTEAFF; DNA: TGCGCCAGCAGCTTTCGAACAGGGGAGAACACTGAAGCTTTCTTT
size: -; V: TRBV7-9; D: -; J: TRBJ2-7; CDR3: CASSSFYLGQDTYEQYF; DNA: TGTGCCAGCAGCTCTTTCTATTTAGGGCAGGACACCTACGAGCAGTACTTC
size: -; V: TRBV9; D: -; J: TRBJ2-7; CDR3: CASSAEVPPYEQYF; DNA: TGTGCCAGCAGCGCCGAGGTCCCTCCGTACGAGCAGTACTTC
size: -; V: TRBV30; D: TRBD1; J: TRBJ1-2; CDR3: CAFDRDRGYGYTF; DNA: TGTGCCTTCGACCGGGACAGAGGGTATGGCTACACCTTC
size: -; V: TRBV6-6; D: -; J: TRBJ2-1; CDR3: CASSYSRANEQFF; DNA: TGTGCCAGCAGTTACTCGCGCGCAAATGAGCAGTTCTTC
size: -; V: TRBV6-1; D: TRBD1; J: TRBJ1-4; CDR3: CASSEVGQGGKLFF; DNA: TGTGCCAGCAGTGAAGTTGGACAGGGAGGAAAACTGTTTTTT
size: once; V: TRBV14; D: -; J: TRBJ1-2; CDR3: CASSHTGNYGYTF; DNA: TGTGCCAGCAGCCATACGGGAAACTATGGCTACACCTTC
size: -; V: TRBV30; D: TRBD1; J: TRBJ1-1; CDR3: CAWIVRTGSTEAFF; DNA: TGTGCCTGGATCGTTCGGACAGGGAGTACTGAAGCTTTCTTT
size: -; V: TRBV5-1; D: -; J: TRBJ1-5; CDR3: CASSEGDGNQPQHF; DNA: TGCGCCAGCAGCGAGGGGGACGGCAATCAGCCCCAGCATTTT
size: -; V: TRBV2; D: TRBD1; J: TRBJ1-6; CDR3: CASSDLGRGNSPLHF; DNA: TGTGCCAGCAGTGATCTCGGCAGGGGGAATTCACCCCTCCACTTT
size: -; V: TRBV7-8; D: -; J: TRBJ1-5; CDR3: CASSPEAAHSNQPQHF; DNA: TGTGCCAGCAGCCCAGAGGCGGCCCATAGCAATCAGCCCCAGCATTTT